The 14 T cell receptor beta chains below were found in one sample sequenced in a study of blood T cells in healthy people across ages. A second about 6 to 11 cycle PCR used barcoded and J-beta primers. TCRdb analysed the 5' RACE reads with MiXCR anew, one entry per CDR3 protein. The data show more than 800,000 distinct CDR3 sequences, with 40% to 55% seen just once and over 15% held by the top ten. The sample taken for sequencing was blood. The receptors come from a woman aged 55-69 years in good health.

V gene TRBV24-1 combines with J gene TRBJ2-1, with D tentatively TRBD1 (6 bases). The germline gives CDR1 KGHDR, CDR2 SFDVKD. There are 16 residues in the CDR3. The ends were cut back, 2 bases at V and 9 bases at J, with 19 bases in the middle. CDR3 nucleotides: TGTGCCACCAGTGATTCCCGGGACAACCTCTCCTTTGAGCAGTTCTTC. This translates into CATSDSRDNLSFEQFF.

This sequence joins TRBV20-1 and TRBJ2-3, with 9 bases matching TRBD2. Germline CDR1 DFQATT, CDR2 SNEGSKA (reference sequence). The trim removed 3 bases at V and 2 bases at J, leaving 9 bases unmatched. The CDR3 has 16 residues. The CDR3 sequence: CSASDLAGGPTDTQYF. CDR3 DNA: TGCAGTGCTAGTGATTTGGCGGGAGGGCCCACAGATACGCAGTATTTT.

Only a few counts were recorded for this clonotype. The V call is TRBV2, the J call TRBJ2-7, with 8 bases matching TRBD2. J was trimmed by 1 base and V by 7 bases; bases with no gene match: 9. CDR1 is SNHLY and CDR2 is FYNNEI in the germline V gene. The CDR3 is made up of 15 amino acids. This CDR3 reads CASKWGSGRSYEQYF. DNA of the CDR3: TGTGCCAGCAAATGGGGGAGCGGGAGATCCTACGAGCAGTACTTC.

This chain uses TRBV30 with TRBJ2-3, with a possible D match to TRBD2 (6 bases). CDR1 and CDR2 (germline): GTSNPN, SVGIG (reference sequence). The CDR3 is made up of 12 amino acids. V was trimmed by 6 bases and J by 6 bases, leaving 13 bases between them. DNA of the CDR3: TGTGCCTGTACCTTAGGAGGGGATACGCAGTATTTT. Encoded protein: CACTLGGDTQYF.

The chain couples TRBV25-1 to TRBJ2-1; D possibly uses TRBD1 or TRBD2 (7 bases each). Trimming cost V 6 bases and J 2 bases, with 17 bases left between them. Looked up from germline, CDR1 is MGHDK and CDR2 is SYGVNS. The CDR3 sequence is 16 residues long. The CDR3 DNA reads as TGTGCCAGCAGCCAAACCCAGGGGGGGCCCTACAATGAGCAGTTCTTC. It yields the protein CASSQTQGGPYNEQFF.

The chain combines TRBV5-6 with TRBJ1-2; D is unresolved. The V end was cut by 4 bases, the J end by 3 bases, with 10 bases between. The germline V gene has CDR1 SGHDT and CDR2 YYEEEE. CDR3 length: 13 residues. This CDR3 reads CASSSRNYYGYTF. CDR3 nucleotide sequence: TGTGCCAGCAGCAGCAGGAACTACTATGGCTACACCTTC.

This clonotype was seen a few times. This chain uses TRBV5-1 with TRBJ2-5; 8 nucleotides line up with TRBD2. The CDR3 contains 16 residues. Germline V gives CDR1 SGHRS, CDR2 YFSETQ. The trim removed 4 bases at V and 5 bases at J, leaving 13 bases unmatched. The CDR3 loop reads CASSVTPGLGSETQYF. As DNA, the CDR3 is TGCGCCAGCAGCGTCACACCGGGACTAGGGTCGGAGACCCAGTACTTC.

This chain connects TRBV18 to TRBJ2-4; 8 positions agree with TRBD2. Matching the DNA end better, TRBJ2-7 makes the J call doubtful. The length of the CDR3 is 14 residues. Germline V gives CDR1 KGHSH, CDR2 LQKENI. This CDR3 is CASSPSGTRVEQYF. Written as DNA, the CDR3 is TGTGCCAGCTCACCATCCGGGACTAGGGTCGAGCAGTACTTC.

The rearrangement links TRBV20-1 to TRBJ2-7; D is uncertain. There are 13 residues in the CDR3. Per the germline V gene, CDR1 is DFQATT and CDR2 is SNEGSKA (reference sequence). V lost 1 base and J lost 3, with 10 bases in between. The CDR3 region is CSARGRPHYEQYF. CDR3 coding DNA: TGCAGTGCTAGAGGTCGGCCACACTACGAGCAGTACTTC.

The chain joins TRBV12-3 or TRBV12-4 to TRBJ1-1; D perhaps matches TRBD1 (6 bases). Between the trimmed V and J ends, which lost 2 bases and 1 base, there was a span of 8 bases. This CDR3 spans 14 amino acids. The CDR3 sequence is CASSLLGANTEAFF. DNA for the CDR3: TGTGCCAGCAGTTTACTGGGGGCGAACACTGAAGCTTTCTTT.

The chain joins TRBV27 to TRBJ2-1; 9 bases match TRBD2. Germline lookup yields CDR1 MNHEY and CDR2 SMNVEV (reference sequence). This CDR3 comprises 18 residues. V lost 7 bases, J lost 0 bases, and 13 bases stayed unmatched. CDR3 nucleotides: TGTGCCAGCACCCGAAGGGGGCTAGCGGGAAGCTCCTACAATGAGCAGTTCTTC. Its translation: CASTRRGLAGSSYNEQFF.

To note about this clonotype: A junction end diverges from the germline sequence, so it may reflect a read error. The chain joins TRBV12-3 or TRBV12-4 to TRBJ2-1, with D unresolved. There are 15 residues in the CDR3. The CDR3 region has the DNA TGTGCCAGCAGCCGCGCTGCAGGTTCCTACGATGAGCAGTTCTTC. Translation: CASSRAAGSYDEQFF.

The rearrangement uses TRBV29-1 and TRBJ2-7; 11 bases match TRBD1. Germline V gene sequence: CDR1 SQVTM, CDR2 ANQGSEA. The CDR3 loop spans 13 amino acids. V was clipped by 7 bases and J by 0 bases; unmatched bases: 2. CDR3 amino acids: CSEGTGGSYEQYF. The CDR3 DNA reads TGCAGCGAAGGGACAGGGGGCTCCTACGAGCAGTACTTC.

The chain links TRBV6-6 to TRBJ1-5; D gene uncertain. The CDR3 extends over 13 amino acids. Germline lookup yields CDR1 MNHNY and CDR2 SVGAGI (reference sequence). Deletions cut 11 bases from V and 3 bases from J, with 14 bases between. CDR3 residues: CAAGEQLNQPQHF. CDR3 sequence (DNA): TGTGCCGCGGGTGAGCAACTCAATCAGCCCCAGCATTTT.